One sample yielded the 13 T cell receptor beta chains listed below, sequenced in a study of T cells in Graves' hyperthyroidism and ophthalmopathy. Amplified TCR beta CDR3 regions came from RNA transcripts. Using the HTBI primer set, a first-round RT-PCR was run on the TCR CDR3. Using its own MiXCR run on the multiplex PCR reads, TCRdb lists one record per CDR3 protein. The data show around 190,000 distinct CDR3 sequences, 17% seen once. The sequencing input was blood. The source of these receptors is a woman aged 50 to 60 with Graves' hyperthyroidism.

This clonotype showed up just a few times. This chain connects TRBV6-5 to TRBJ1-2, with TRBD1 as a possible D gene (5 bases). Germline assignment: CDR1 MNHEY and CDR2 SVGAGI. V gave up 0 bases and J gave up 8 bases, with 7 bases separating them. CDR3 size: 12 residues. For the CDR3, the DNA is TGTGCCAGCAGTTACTCAGGGGTGGGCTACACCTTC. Its translation is CASSYSGVGYTF.

The sample holds a few counts of this clonotype. An end of the junction differs from the germline gene, which may be a read error. This rearrangement joins TRBV3-1 to TRBJ2-1; D is uncertain. Per germline, CDR1 LGHDT and CDR2 YNNKEL (reference sequence). The CDR3 consists of 13 residues. For the CDR3, the DNA is TGTGCCAACAGCCCCGTAGGTACCGGGGAGCAGTTCTTC. Its protein product is CANSPVGTGEQFF.

In this sample, this clonotype turned up many times. The chain recombines TRBV2 with TRBJ2-7, with D tentatively TRBD1 or TRBD2 (5 bases each). V was trimmed by 9 bases and J by 6 bases, leaving 18 bases between them. The CDR3 totals 13 residues. Germline loops: CDR1 SNHLY, CDR2 FYNNEI. The CDR3 DNA reads as TGTGCCAGTTCCCGAGGGGAATCCGGCGAGCAGTACTTC. Its translation is CASSRGESGEQYF.

This clonotype was seen more than once but under ten times. The chain recombines TRBV28 with TRBJ1-1, with TRBD1 matching over 8 bases. CDR3 length equals 11 residues. The V gene end was trimmed by 7 bases and the J gene end by 9 bases; junction bases not matched to a gene: 4. Germline lookup yields CDR1 MDHEN and CDR2 SYDVKM. CDR3 loop: CASNDRGQAFF. As DNA, the CDR3 is TGTGCCAGCAACGACAGGGGTCAAGCTTTCTTT.

The table lists this clonotype with many counts. This chain joins TRBV28 and TRBJ2-5; D perhaps matches TRBD2 (6 bases). CDR1 is MDHEN and CDR2 is SYDVKM in the germline V gene. V was trimmed by 2 bases and J by 1 base, leaving 11 bases between them. The CDR3 length is 15 residues. CDR3: CASSLLGLSQETQYF. The CDR3 bases are TGTGCCAGCAGTTTACTGGGACTGAGCCAAGAGACCCAGTACTTC. Supplemented by reference TRBV28 and TRBJ2-5, the full variable domain reads DVKVTQSSRYLVKRTGEKVFLECVQDMDHENMFWYRQDPGLGLRLIYFSYDVKMKEKGDIPEGYSVSREKKERFSLILESASTNQTSMYLCASSLLGLSQETQYFGPGTRLLVL.

The chain joins TRBV7-9 to TRBJ1-1; D is undetermined. This CDR3 has 15 residues. V gave up 5 bases and J gave up 0 bases, with 13 bases separating them. The germline CDR1 and CDR2 sequences are SEHNR and FQNEAQ (reference sequence). The CDR3 region is CASSRLPGMNTEAFF. CDR3 DNA sequence: TGTGCCAGCAGCCGTCTCCCTGGGATGAACACTGAAGCTTTCTTT.

Of note for this clonotype: This may be a read error: a much more frequent sequence differs by one nucleotide. The CDR3 is CASSSTVNYGYTF. CDR3 DNA: TGTGCCAGCAGTTCGACAGTTAACTATGGCTACACCTTC. The chain joins TRBV28 to TRBJ1-2, with D possibly TRBD1 on 5 matching bases. The germline V gene has CDR1 MDHEN and CDR2 SYDVKM. The V end lost 4 bases, the J end lost 1 base, and 7 bases lay between the germline ends. This CDR3 contains 13 residues.

In regard to this clonotype: A read error may explain this, as a much larger clone is one base away. V gene TRBV20-1 combines with J gene TRBJ2-7; D not certain. The DNA end favors TRBJ2-1, so the J call may be wrong. The germline gives CDR1 DFQATT, CDR2 SNEGSKA (reference sequence). The CDR3 covers 13 residues. The CDR3 protein is CSARSSFAYEQFF. Written as DNA, the CDR3 is TGCAGTGCTCGGAGTTCCTTCGCCTACGAGCAGTTCTTC.

This clonotype was seen ten or more times. The J gene is TRBJ1-4, the V gene TRBV15; TRBD1 aligns across 8 bases. Per germline, CDR1 LNHNV and CDR2 YYDKDF (reference sequence). The CDR3 sequence is 16 residues long. With V trimmed by 4 bases and J by 4 bases, 8 bases remained unmatched. The CDR3 coding sequence is TGTGCCACCAGCAAACTAAGGACAGGGCGTAATGAAAAACTGTTTTTT. Residues: CATSKLRTGRNEKLFF.

This clonotype was seen at least ten times. The chain employs TRBV5-1 and TRBJ2-1; TRBD2 agrees at 8 bases. The germline V gene has CDR1 SGHRS and CDR2 YFSETQ. This CDR3 is 18 amino acids long. The J segment lost 1 base and the V segment lost 0 bases, leaving 9 bases of the junction unmatched. CDR3 DNA sequence: TGCGCCAGCAGCTTGGCGGGAGGGGGGACCCTTTCCTACAATGAGCAGTTCTTC. Its protein is CASSLAGGGTLSYNEQFF.

At least ten counts were recorded for this clonotype. This chain links TRBV12-3 or TRBV12-4 with TRBJ1-1; D not resolved. V shed 7 bases and J shed 8 bases, with 11 bases lying between them. This CDR3 contains 11 residues. DNA of the CDR3: TGTGCCAGCACCCGGGTAAGAGAAGCTTTCTTT. This sequence encodes CASTRVREAFF.

This clonotype was counted at least ten times. The rearrangement uses TRBV20-1 and TRBJ2-3, with D perhaps TRBD1 or TRBD2 (6 bases each). The V and J ends lost 5 bases and 1 base respectively, with 13 bases between them. Germline V gene data show CDR1 as DFQATT and CDR2 as SNEGSKA (reference sequence). The CDR3 has 14 amino acids. CDR3 DNA: TGCAGTGCTTCGACAGGCGGGGGCACAGATACGCAGTATTTT. It yields the protein CSASTGGGTDTQYF.

V is TRBV7-3 and J is TRBJ2-5, with 8 bases identical to TRBD1. The CDR3 sequence is 16 residues long. The ends lost 4 bases at V and 2 bases at J; junction bases unmatched: 9. In germline, CDR1 is SGHTA, CDR2 FQGTGA. CDR3 nucleotide sequence: TGTGCCAGCAGCTCCGGACAGGGCATCATGCAAGAGACCCAGTACTTC. It is translated as CASSSGQGIMQETQYF.